This T cell receptor (beta chain) was identified during a study of a mutant IDH1 vaccine in newly diagnosed glioma (dated by TCRdb to about 2021). About the study as a whole: Vaccination was initiated 4-6 weeks after radiotherapy alone, or concurrently with temozolomide cycles in the chemotherapy-containing groups. Of the 25 to 35 treated patients, around 60% were male and roughly 40% were female, and a mean age of approximately 40 years was recorded. Prior to enrollment, patients had been given standard therapy consisting of radiotherapy alone, temozolomide alone, or radiochemotherapy with temozolomide, with the combination given to most patients. The week-35 safety follow-up took place at visit V12, and the week-47 end of study took place at visit V13. Peripheral blood was collected at six visits: V03 (baseline), V05, V07, V10, V12 and V13. For exploratory analyses, about 25 treated patients had longitudinal TCRB deep sequencing done wherever samples were available. Study-wide conclusions, independent of this receptor: Pseudoprogression seemed to be unrelated to changes in the top peripheral T cell clonotypes found by TCRB sequencing. Availability determined which PBMC samples were chosen for TCRB deep sequencing. Immune responses induced by the vaccine were seen in about 93% of patients across multiple MHC alleles. The authors stated that sample limitations prevented analyses of patient blood samples from being reproduced.

The library was generated by the immunoSEQ multiplex PCR assay. Following the manufacturer's protocol, the hsTCRB Kit was used to amplify rearranged TCR beta chain sequences. Sequencing of TCRB libraries was carried out on an Illumina MiSeq. Turning to the authors' computational methods: The proprietary platform of the kit vendor was used for demultiplexing, trimming and gene mapping. The source is immuneACCESS, and TCRdb retained only in-frame sequences with V and J called. Part of the clones is not carried over; for the studies checked, unresolved V genes explain less than half of this, and the remainder is unexplained. Clone size and V and J calls were adopted from that table, with D and trimming inferred from the DNA. For this sample there are 30,000 or so clones; approximately 80% appear just once. The ten largest clonotypes hold approximately 7.1% of the sample. The time point label, read with the paper, signifies: week 35, safety follow-up. Every vaccine dose consisted of 300 ug of a 20-mer mutant IDH1 peptide in Montanide, administered subcutaneously together with topical imiquimod. Across visits V03 through V10, patients got a total of eight vaccinations, given in weeks 1, 3, 5, 7, 11, 15, 19 and 23. Newly diagnosed WHO grade 3 or 4 IDH1-mutant astrocytomas showing loss of nuclear ATRX were present in the donors. The samples were drawn from NOA16, a multicentre, single-arm, open-label phase I trial in Germany that tested a mutant IDH1 peptide vaccine in humans for the first time. The DNeasy Blood and Tissue Kit was used to extract genomic DNA from EDTA blood for TCRB sequencing.

As regards this clone: It lacks a known antigen. No much larger clonotype is one base removed from it; base qualities were not supplied.

CDR1 and CDR2, per the germline V gene (reference sequence), are LNHDA and SQIVND. V loses 7 bases, J loses 7 bases, and the germline ends lie 11 bases apart. Inclusive of the bounding cysteine and phenylalanine, the CDR3 is 13 residues long. The only DNA kept is the CDR3, 39 bases in frame from the first base. The receptor was derived from a woman younger than 35 with glioma. The starting material was PBMCs, obtained from a glioma patient whose treatment included an IDH1 peptide vaccine. The rearranged chain carries TRBV19 and TRBJ1-6, with TRBD1 as a weak D call on 5 bases. The CDR3 protein sequence reads: CASKGTNNSPLHF. The sequenced DNA is TGTGCCAGTAAGGGGACGAACAATTCACCCCTCCACTTT. Reference TRBV19 and TRBJ1-6 proteins supply the regions before and after the CDR3; the full variable domain is: DGGITQSPKYLFRKEGQNVTLSCEQNLNHDAMYWYRQDPGQGLRLIYYSQIVNDFQKGDIAEGYSVSREKKESFPLTVTSAQKNPTAFYLCASKGTNNSPLHFGNGTRLTVT.